One and the same sample provided the 9 T cell receptor beta chains below, sequenced in a study of human T cells and chemical hapten exposure. Time point described: healthy volunteer bleed at 2 weeks. Someone pulled total RNA out of unfractionated whole blood. A single record per CDR3 protein comes from TCRdb applying MiXCR to the RACE reads. Of 43,000 or so distinct CDR3 sequences in the sample, around 4% were seen once. Input material: whole blood. Source of these receptors: a female donor in good health. Some clones in this sample may be carry-over from other donors' samples.

This clonotype was counted at least ten times. The genes are TRBV6-2 or TRBV6-3 and TRBJ2-7, with D possibly TRBD2 on 5 matching bases. Trimming stripped 5 bases from V and 5 bases from J, with 25 bases between. Germline V gene data show CDR1 as MNHEY and CDR2 as SVGEGT. The CDR3 runs to 17 residues. The DNA of the CDR3 is TGTGCCAGCAGTGCCCCGGTCGGCAGCCCGGAGGCCCACGAGCAGTACTTC. Amino acid sequence: CASSAPVGSPEAHEQYF.

This clonotype occurred many times. J is TRBJ2-7 and V is TRBV3-1, with a weak D call TRBD2 (5 bases). Germline V CDR1 and CDR2: LGHDT, YNNKEL (reference sequence). CDR3 length: 16 residues. V was clipped by 1 base and J by 6 bases, with 19 bases between them. This CDR3 is CASSQAVGVGEVEQYF. The CDR3 DNA is TGTGCCAGCAGCCAAGCTGTCGGGGTCGGAGAGGTCGAGCAGTACTTC.

There are a few counts of this clonotype. The chain links TRBV7-3 to TRBJ2-3, with no clear D. This CDR3 has 13 residues. Trimming cost V 2 bases and J 3 bases, with 6 bases left between them. Germline V gene lookup returns CDR1 SGHTA and CDR2 FQGTGA. CDR3 nucleotide sequence: TGTGCCAGCAGCTTATCACATACAGATACGCAGTATTTT. Translated, it gives CASSLSHTDTQYF.

This clonotype was counted many times. This sequence joins TRBV12-3 or TRBV12-4 and TRBJ2-7, with D maybe TRBD1 (5 bases). Trimming cost V 2 bases and J 7 bases, with 15 bases left between them. CDR3 length equals 14 residues. CDR3 protein: CASSLFLGRVEQYF. The CDR3 nucleotides read TGTGCCAGCAGTTTATTTCTTGGCAGGGTAGAGCAGTACTTC.

There are a few counts of this clonotype. The V gene is TRBV4-3, the J gene TRBJ1-1; TRBD1 aligns across 8 bases. The CDR3 contains 14 residues. Germline V CDR1 and CDR2: LGHNA, YSLEER. The V segment lost 1 base and the J segment 6 bases; nucleotides outside the gene matches: 4. The CDR3 region has the DNA TGCGCCAGCAGCCAAGTTGACAGGGGCCCTGAAGCTTTCTTT. Residues: CASSQVDRGPEAFF.

This clonotype was seen at least ten times. The chain carries TRBV20-1 and TRBJ2-7; D may be TRBD1 or TRBD2 (5 bases each). With 6 bases removed from V and 5 bases from J, the gap between germline ends came to 20 bases. The CDR3 spans 14 residues. CDR1 DFQATT and CDR2 SNEGSKA come from the germline V gene (reference sequence). The CDR3 protein is CSATDGTWTDEQYF. The CDR3 DNA follows: TGCAGTGCAACGGATGGGACGTGGACTGACGAGCAGTACTTC.

This clonotype showed up many times. The gene calls are TRBV7-2 and TRBJ1-3, with 8 nucleotides matching TRBD1. This CDR3 has 17 residues. V lost 5 bases and J lost 0; bases outside the gene matches: 9. Germline V gene data show CDR1 as SGHTA and CDR2 as FQGNSA. In DNA, the CDR3 is TGTGCCAGCAGCCGCCGACAGGGGTTAAGCTCTGGAAACACCATATATTTT. It codes for CASSRRQGLSSGNTIYF.

This clonotype was recorded at least ten times. This sequence joins TRBV15 and TRBJ2-3; D gene ambiguous. This CDR3 has 18 amino acids. The germline V gene encodes CDR1 LNHNV and CDR2 YYDKDF (reference sequence). Trimming left V 0 bases short and J 2 bases short, with 18 bases between. The CDR3 reads CATSRDSPPRPHTDTQYF. The CDR3 nucleotides are TGTGCCACCAGCAGAGATTCCCCTCCACGTCCTCACACAGATACGCAGTATTTT. The whole variable domain, filled in from reference TRBV15 and TRBJ2-3, reads DAMVIQNPRYQVTQFGKPVTLSCSQTLNHNVMYWYQQKSSQAPKLLFHYYDKDFNNEADTPDNFQSRRPNTSFCFLDIRSPGLGDTAMYLCATSRDSPPRPHTDTQYFGPGTRLTVL.

In its sample, this clonotype ranks as medium-sized. V usage is TRBV4-2 and J usage is TRBJ2-7; TRBD2 matches at 9 bases. The trim removed 3 bases at V and 5 bases at J, leaving 8 bases unmatched. CDR1 LGHNA and CDR2 YNFKEQ come from the germline V gene. The CDR3 covers 15 residues. The chain's CDR3 is CASSHGAGGSDEQYF. CDR3 DNA: TGTGCCAGCAGCCACGGAGCGGGGGGTTCCGACGAGCAGTACTTC.